This T cell receptor (beta chain) was identified in a study of Ad26.COV2.S vaccination and SARS-CoV-2 variants. Across the whole study: Ad26.COV2.S, an intramuscular injection, was given once or twice 56 days apart.

The repertoire was sequenced with immunoSEQ multiplex PCR; TCRdb's copy has only in-frame clones and lacks some. The sample lists fewer than 900,000 clones, about 89% occurring once. The germline V gene encodes CDR1 MNHEY and CDR2 SMNVEV (reference sequence). Trimming removed 6 bases from V and 3 bases from J, with 12 bases in between. This CDR3 has 15 amino acids. Study outcomes and limitations: Substantial response breadth was reportedly seen for spike-specific CD8+ and CD4+ T cells after vaccination.

To note about this clone: As yet, its antigen is unknown.

Treatment specified: approximately 18 received Ad26.COV2.S at low or high dose, single or two shots; 5 received placebo; per-sample allocation not given. Each sample was drawn 63 days after the first injection (of vaccine or placebo). What was given as vaccine was an Ad26 vector encoding Wuhan-strain SARS-CoV-2 spike. This rearrangement joins TRBV27 to TRBJ1-6; no clear D. The sequence derives from a person between 18 and 59 years old who received the Ad26.COV2.S COVID-19 vaccine or a placebo. The sequenced sample was peripheral blood, obtained in a trial of Ad26.COV2.S vaccine versus placebo. CDR3 in amino acids: CASSREGSYNSPLHF. CDR3 in DNA: TGTGCCAGCAGCCGAGAGGGAAGCTATAATTCACCCCTCCACTTT.